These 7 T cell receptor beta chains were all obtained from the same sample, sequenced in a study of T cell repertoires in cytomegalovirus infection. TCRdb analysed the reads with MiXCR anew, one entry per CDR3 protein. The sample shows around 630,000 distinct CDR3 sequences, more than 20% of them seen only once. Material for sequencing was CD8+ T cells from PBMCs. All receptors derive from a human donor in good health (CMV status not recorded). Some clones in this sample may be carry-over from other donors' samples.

The CDR3, as DNA: TGTGCCAGCAGTTCCCCAGGGGGCGTCGGCACAGATACGCAGTATTTT. This translates into CASSSPGGVGTDTQYF. The chain combines TRBV27 with TRBJ2-3, with 8 bases that match TRBD1. After removal of 4 bases from V and 1 base from J, the junction contained 7 bases not matched to a gene. CDR1 is MNHEY, CDR2 SMNVEV, per germline (reference sequence). The CDR3 has 16 amino acids.

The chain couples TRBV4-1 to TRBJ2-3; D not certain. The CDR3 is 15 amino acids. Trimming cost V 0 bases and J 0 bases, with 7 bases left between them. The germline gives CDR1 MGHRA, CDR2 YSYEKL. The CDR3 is CASSQDRSSTDTQYF. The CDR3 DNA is TGCGCCAGCAGCCAAGACAGGTCTAGCACAGATACGCAGTATTTT.

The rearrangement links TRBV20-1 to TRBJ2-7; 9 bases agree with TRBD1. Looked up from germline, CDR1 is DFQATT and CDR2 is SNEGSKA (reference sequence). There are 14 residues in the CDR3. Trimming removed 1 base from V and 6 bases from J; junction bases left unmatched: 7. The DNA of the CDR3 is TGCAGTGCTAGAGTCGACAGGGGGGGCTCCGAGCAGTACTTC. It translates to CSARVDRGGSEQYF.

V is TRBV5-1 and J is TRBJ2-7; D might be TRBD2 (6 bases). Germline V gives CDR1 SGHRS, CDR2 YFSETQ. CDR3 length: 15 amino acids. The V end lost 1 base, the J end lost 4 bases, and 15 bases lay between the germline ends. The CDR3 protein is CASSLMEGGNYEQYF. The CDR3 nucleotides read TGCGCCAGCAGCTTGATGGAGGGCGGGAATTACGAGCAGTACTTC.

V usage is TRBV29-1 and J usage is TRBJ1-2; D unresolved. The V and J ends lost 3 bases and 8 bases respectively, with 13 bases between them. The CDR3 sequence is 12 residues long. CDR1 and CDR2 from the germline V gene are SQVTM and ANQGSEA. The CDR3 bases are TGCAGCGTTGAGACTCGAGTAAGCGGCTACACCTTC. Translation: CSVETRVSGYTF. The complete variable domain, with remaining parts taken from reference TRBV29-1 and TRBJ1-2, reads SAVISQKPSRDICQRGTSLTIQCQVDSQVTMMFWYRQQPGQSLTLIATANQGSEATYESGFVIDKFPISRPNLTFSTLTVSNMSPEDSSIYLCSVETRVSGYTFGSGTRLTVV.

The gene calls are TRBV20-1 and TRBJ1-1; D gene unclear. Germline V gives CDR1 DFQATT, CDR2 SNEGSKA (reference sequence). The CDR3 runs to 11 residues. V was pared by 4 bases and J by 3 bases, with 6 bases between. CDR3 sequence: CSANYYTEAFF. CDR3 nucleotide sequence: TGCAGTGCTAATTATTACACTGAAGCTTTCTTT.

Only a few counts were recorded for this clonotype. CDR3 coding DNA: TGTGCCAGCAGTTTACCCTTGGGGACAGGGAAAGATACGCAGTATTTT. Amino acid sequence: CASSLPLGTGKDTQYF. The chain combines TRBV28 with TRBJ2-3; 9 bases fit TRBD1. With 2 bases clipped from V and 5 bases from J, the junction kept 8 bases outside the gene matches. Per germline, CDR1 MDHEN and CDR2 SYDVKM. This CDR3 is 16 amino acids long.